This TCR beta chain was observed in a study of shared clonotypes between healthy human individuals. Study at large: Plates per donor: three CD4 naive, three CD4 memory, two CD8 naive, one CD8 memory.

Measured with immunoSEQ multiplex PCR; TCRdb has only the in-frame clones, and not every one. The sample lists roughly 2,000,000 clones, about 94% seen once, with 0.95% to 1.5% in the top ten. Study results and limitations: Only blood samples were collected, and tissue repertoires likely differ.

Germline CDR1 reads MNHEY; CDR2 reads SVGAGI. The CDR3 spans 14 residues. V lost 2 bases to trimming and J lost 2 bases, with 10 bases between them. CD8 cells classed as naive were CD45RO-negative and positively selected for CCR7, excluding terminally differentiated effector memory CD45RA+ cells. For this clone: Its antigen is undetermined. The sample holds other DNA sequences that translate to the same CDR3.

This chain connects TRBV6-5 to TRBJ2-7; weak D call: TRBD1 (6 bases). The receptor was isolated from a man aged 18 to 30 in good health. The sequencing sample was made of naive CD8+ T cells sorted from blood. CDR3 nucleotides: TGTGCCAGCAGTTACGCAGGACAGACCTACGAGCAGTACTTC. The encoded protein is CASSYAGQTYEQYF.